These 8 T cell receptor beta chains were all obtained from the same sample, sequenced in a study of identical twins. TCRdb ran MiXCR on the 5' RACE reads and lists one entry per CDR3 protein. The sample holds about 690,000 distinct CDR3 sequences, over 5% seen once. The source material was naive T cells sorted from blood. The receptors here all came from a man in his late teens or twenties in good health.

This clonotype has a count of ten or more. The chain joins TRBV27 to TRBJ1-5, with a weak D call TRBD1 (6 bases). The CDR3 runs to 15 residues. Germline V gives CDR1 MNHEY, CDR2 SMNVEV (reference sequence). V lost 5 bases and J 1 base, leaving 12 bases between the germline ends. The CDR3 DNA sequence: TGTGCCAGCAGTACAGGGCTGTGGAGCAATCAGCCCCAGCATTTT. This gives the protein CASSTGLWSNQPQHF.

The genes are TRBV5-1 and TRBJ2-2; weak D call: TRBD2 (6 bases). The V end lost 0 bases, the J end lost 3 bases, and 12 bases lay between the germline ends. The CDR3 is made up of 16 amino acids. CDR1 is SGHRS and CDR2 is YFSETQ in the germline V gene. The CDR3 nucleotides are TGCGCCAGCAGCTTGGTCGGGAGTATCTACACCGGGGAGCTGTTTTTT. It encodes CASSLVGSIYTGELFF.

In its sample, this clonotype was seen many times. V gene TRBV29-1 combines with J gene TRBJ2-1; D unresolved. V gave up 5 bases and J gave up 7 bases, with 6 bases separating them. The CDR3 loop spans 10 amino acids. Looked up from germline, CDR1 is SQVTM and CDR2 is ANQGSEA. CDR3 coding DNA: TGCAGCGTTTTAGCAAATGAGCAGTTCTTC. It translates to CSVLANEQFF.

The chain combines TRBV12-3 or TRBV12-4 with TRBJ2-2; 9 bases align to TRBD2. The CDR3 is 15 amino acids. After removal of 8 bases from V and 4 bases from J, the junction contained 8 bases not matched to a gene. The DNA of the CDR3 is TGTGCCAGCGGATCCGGGACTAGCTCCACCGGGGAGCTGTTTTTT. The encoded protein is CASGSGTSSTGELFF.

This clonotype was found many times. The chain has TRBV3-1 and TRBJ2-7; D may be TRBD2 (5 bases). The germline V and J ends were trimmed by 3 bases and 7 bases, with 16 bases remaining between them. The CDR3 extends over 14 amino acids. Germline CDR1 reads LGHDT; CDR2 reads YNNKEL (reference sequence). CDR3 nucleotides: TGTGCCAGCAGCCAGTCTCGGGCGGGTGAGGAGCAGTACTTC. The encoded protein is CASSQSRAGEEQYF.

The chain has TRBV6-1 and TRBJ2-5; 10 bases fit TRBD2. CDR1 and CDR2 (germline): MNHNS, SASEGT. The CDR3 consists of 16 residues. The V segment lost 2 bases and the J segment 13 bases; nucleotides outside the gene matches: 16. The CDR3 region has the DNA TGTGCCAGCAGTGAACAAGGAAGTAGCGGGAGGCCCAGGCGGTACTTC. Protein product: CASSEQGSSGRPRRYF.

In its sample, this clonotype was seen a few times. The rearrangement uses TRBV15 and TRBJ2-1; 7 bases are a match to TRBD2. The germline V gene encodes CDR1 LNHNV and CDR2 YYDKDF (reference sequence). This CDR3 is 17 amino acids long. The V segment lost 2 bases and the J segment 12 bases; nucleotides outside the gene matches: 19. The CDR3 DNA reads TGTGCCACCAGCAGATCGTCCGGGACTAACCCACCAATGACGCAGTTCTTC. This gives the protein CATSRSSGTNPPMTQFF.

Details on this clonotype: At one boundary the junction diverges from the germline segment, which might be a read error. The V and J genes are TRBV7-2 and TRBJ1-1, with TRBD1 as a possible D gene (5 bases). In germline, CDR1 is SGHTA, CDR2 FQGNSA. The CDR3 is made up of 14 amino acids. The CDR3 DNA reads TGTGCCAGCATCTTAGTTCAGGGAGGCACTGAAGCTTTCTTT. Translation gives CASILVQGGTEAFF.